The present TCR beta chain was sequenced within a study of T cells after yellow fever vaccination. TCRdb re-derived calls from the 5' RACE reads in MiXCR, one entry per CDR3 protein. Seen here are some 670,000 distinct CDR3 sequences, about 12% observed once, and the top ten hold 14% to 15%. Study-level findings and limits: Clones from primary vaccination mostly reappeared after the booster (around 96% CD4, over 85% CD8).

A remark on this clonotype: Its antigen is still unknown.

This receptor was identified in a man between 25 and 39 years old who received the YFV17D yellow fever vaccine. Sequencing used PBMCs, obtained on the day of the yellow fever booster vaccination.

The CDR3 bases are TGTGCCAGCAGCCCGATAACAGGGGAGAGCTACGAGCAGTACTTC. Its translation: CASSPITGESYEQYF. The chain has TRBV5-7 and TRBJ2-7; 7 positions agree with TRBD1. TRBV5-7 is annotated as an ORF whose role is uncertain. The junction had 10 bases not matched to a gene; V was cut back by 4 bases and J by 3 bases. The CDR3 runs 15 residues.